This TCR beta chain was identified in a study of shared clonotypes between healthy human individuals. The study drew its donors from healthy HIV-negative adults without recent acute infections or vaccinations. A split of CD4+ cells into CD45RA+ naive and CD45RA-negative memory subsets was performed. CDR1 is SGHDT and CDR2 is YYEEEE in the germline V gene. After removal of 1 base from V and 7 bases from J, the junction contained 9 bases not matched to a gene. This CDR3 comprises 16 residues. The protocol was immunoSEQ multiplex PCR, while the TCRdb copy is restricted to in-frame clones and leaves out a portion. The sample has roughly 760,000 clones; roughly 70% are singletons.

The source of this sequence is a woman under 40 in good health. What was sequenced was memory CD4+ T cells sorted from blood. Subset: CD45RA-negative fraction. V and J are TRBV5-6 and TRBJ2-3; 10 bases match TRBD2. For the CDR3, the DNA is TGTGCCAGCAGCTTGTTCAGCGGGAGGGCCTGGAATACGCAGTATTTT. This encodes CASSLFSGRAWNTQYF.